This note documents a single T cell receptor (beta chain) sequence. This receptor's antigen is unknown. One base away there is no much larger clone; base qualities are not given. Isolated genomic DNA was used for TCRbeta deep sequencing. The immunoSEQ assay, provided as a commercial service, was used for TCRbeta CDR3 sequencing and initial data processing. Turning to the authors' computational methods: Reads were demultiplexed, adapter and primer sequences were trimmed, similar clones were merged through frequency-ratio clustering, and V, D, J genes were annotated using IMGT. The clones in this table, taken by TCRdb from immuneACCESS, are in-frame only. Not every clone is retained; where verified, under half of the shortfall comes from an unresolved V gene, and the cause of the rest is unknown. Clone size and the V and J calls come from that table; the DNA yielded D and trimming. The sample has some 13,000 clones on record, around 80% of them singletons. Of the sample, roughly 32% is held by the ten largest clones.

The entry originates in a study of somatic mutations in T cells in chronic GVHD (dated by TCRdb to 2018 to 2021). V is shortened by 2 bases, J by 4 bases, and the region joining them spans 9 bases. The CDR3 starts with the cysteine, ends with the phenylalanine, and has 13 residues. Of all the DNA, just the CDR3 is kept, 39 bases in frame from base 1. Sequences SGHNT (CDR1) and YYREEE (CDR2) are obtained from the germline V gene (reference sequence). Sorting staining used anti-CD3, anti-CD4, anti-CD8 and a Vbeta20 antibody from the IOTest Beta Mark kit on a FACSAria III, with purity above 98%. Peripheral blood was collected in sodium heparin tubes, and mononuclear cells were isolated by Ficoll-Paque PLUS density gradient centrifugation. CD4+ Vbeta20+, CD4+ Vbeta20-, and CD8+ T cell fractions were FACS-sorted before TCRbeta deep sequencing.

The chain joins TRBV5-4 to TRBJ1-2; the D gene identity is not certain. Material for sequencing was Vbeta20-negative CD4+ T cells from blood. Reading the label with the study, this specimen's cell subset or site is: CD4+ T cells sorted as TCR Vbeta20 negative by flow cytometry. The sequence was collected from a male patient aged 50 or older with chronic graft-versus-host disease. After a transplant, some T cells may be of graft donor origin. The CDR3 reads CASSFGEGYGYTF. In nucleotides, the sequence is TGTGCCAGCAGCTTCGGGGAAGGCTATGGCTACACCTTC.